This T cell receptor (beta chain) came from a study of cytomegalovirus exposure and HLA in healthy donors. Overall study: Most genotyped donors, about four fifths of more than 300, had Caucasian-associated genetic ancestry.

General study results and limits: A later analysis associated 16,951 TCR beta sequences with HLA alleles at a 0.05 false discovery rate. A later analysis linked a missense DCLRE1C variant to TCR beta V- and J-gene trimming.

About this clone itself: The antigen is not known.

Germline V CDR1 and CDR2: SGHTA, FQGTGA. This CDR3 region has 13 residues. Trimming cost V 5 bases and J 1 base, with 8 bases left between them. PCR employed 60 Vbeta and 13 Jbeta primers. TCRdb keeps only in-frame clones here, not all; method: immunoSEQ multiplex PCR. The sample consists of more than 200,000 clones, more than 75% of them appearing once. The TCR comes from a human donor in good health. V usage is TRBV7-3 and J usage is TRBJ1-1; D is uncertain. Specimen: PBMCs. The CDR3 region has the DNA TGTGCCAGCAGCACCACAGAGAACACTGAAGCTTTCTTT. It codes for CASSTTENTEAFF.